Sequencing of this T cell receptor (beta chain) was carried out in a study of cytomegalovirus exposure and HLA in healthy donors. Turning to the study itself: In an earlier analysis, approximately 120 million unique TCR beta sequences were found from some 170 million T cells.

The study sampled nominally healthy donors, though unrecorded immune exposures were likely. No record was made of this donor's CMV serostatus. With 60 Vbeta and 13 Jbeta primers, the PCR was carried out. TCRdb keeps only in-frame clones here, not all; method: immunoSEQ multiplex PCR. The repertoire holds under 150,000 clones, with approximately 70% as singletons. Note on this clone: Its antigen is not known.

The study's findings and limits: The study flagged 150 to 200 TCR beta chains as cytomegalovirus-associated.

The sequenced sample consisted of PBMCs. The receptor's source is a human donor in good health.

The CDR3 DNA sequence: TGTGCCAGCCCGAAACAGGGCGAACACACAGATACGCAGTATTTT. Translating it yields CASPKQGEHTDTQYF. J is TRBJ2-3 and V is TRBV7-9, with a weak D call TRBD1 (6 bases). This CDR3 has 15 amino acids. V was shortened by 8 bases and J by 2 bases, with 17 bases between the two germline ends. Germline V gives CDR1 SEHNR, CDR2 FQNEAQ (reference sequence).